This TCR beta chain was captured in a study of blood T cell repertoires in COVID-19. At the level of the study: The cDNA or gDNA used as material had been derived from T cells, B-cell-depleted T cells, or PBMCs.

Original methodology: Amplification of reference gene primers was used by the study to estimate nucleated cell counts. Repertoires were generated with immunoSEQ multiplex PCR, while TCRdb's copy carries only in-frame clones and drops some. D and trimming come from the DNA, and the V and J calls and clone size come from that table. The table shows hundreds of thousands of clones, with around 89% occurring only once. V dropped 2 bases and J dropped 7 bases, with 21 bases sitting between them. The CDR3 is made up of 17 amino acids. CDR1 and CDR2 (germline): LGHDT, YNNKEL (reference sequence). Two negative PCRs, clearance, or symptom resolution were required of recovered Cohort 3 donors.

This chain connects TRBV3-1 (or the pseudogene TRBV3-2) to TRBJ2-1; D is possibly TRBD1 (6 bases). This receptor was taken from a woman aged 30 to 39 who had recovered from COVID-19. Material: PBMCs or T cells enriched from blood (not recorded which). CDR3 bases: TGTGCCAGCAGCCAACGTGTGGGGGCTAGCTATGGTAATGAGCAGTTCTTC. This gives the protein CASSQRVGASYGNEQFF.